This TCR beta chain appears in the sequencing data of a study of neurological immune-mediated disorders. Study-level background: Secondary progressive cases numbered 3 among the roughly 35 multiple sclerosis patients, while the other 31 were relapsing-remitting. Notes on the study in general: When grouped phylogenetically, the repertoires of 18 of the 34 multiple sclerosis patients fell together in one related-CDR3 cluster, which is a possible signature.

Many counts were recorded for this clonotype. Its specificity is not known. CDR3 length: 12 residues. Germline V lookup: CDR1 MNHEY, CDR2 SVGAGI. V shed 7 bases and J shed 10 bases, with 16 bases lying between them. Synthesis of cDNA was performed by 5'RACE using 10-nucleotide random UMIs. TCRdb fed the 5' RACE reads into MiXCR, producing one record per CDR3 protein. Of tens of thousands of distinct CDR3 sequences listed, 17% are singletons. Input was about a million sorted T cells, either CD4+ or CD8+. The chain uses TRBV6-5 and TRBJ1-1; D possibly corresponds to TRBD1 (6 bases). The material sequenced was CD8+ T cells from blood. The sequence was obtained from a woman aged 18-35 years with multiple sclerosis. The CDR3 region is CASIASRGSAFF. The CDR3 DNA reads TGTGCCAGCATTGCTTCCAGGGGTTCAGCTTTCTTT.